A single sample gave rise to the 23 T cell receptor beta chains below, sequenced in a study of blood T cell repertoires in COVID-19. Measured with immunoSEQ multiplex PCR; TCRdb has only the in-frame clones, and not every one. The sample includes a few hundred thousand clones, around four fifths of them seen just once. The sequenced material came from peripheral blood. These receptors all stem from a man between 60 and 70 years old who had recovered from COVID-19.

A few counts support this clone. The chain recombines TRBV5-6 with TRBJ1-2; tentative D call: TRBD1 (5 bases). Germline loops: CDR1 SGHDT, CDR2 YYEEEE. This CDR3 has 14 amino acids. Trimming pared 5 bases from V and 6 bases from J, leaving 17 bases between. CDR3 nucleotides: TGTGCCAGCAGTGTCGGGCAGGGTAGGCATGGCTACACCTTC. Protein product: CASSVGQGRHGYTF. The whole variable domain, remainder taken from reference TRBV5-6 and TRBJ1-2, is DAGVTQSPTHLIKTRGQQVTLRCSPKSGHDTVSWYQQALGQGPQFIFQYYEEEERQRGNFPDRFSGHQFPNYSSELNVNALLLGDSALYLCASSVGQGRHGYTFGSGTRLTVV.

The rearrangement links TRBV9 to TRBJ1-6; the match to TRBD1 covers 7 bases. CDR1 is SGDLS and CDR2 is YYNGEE in the germline V gene. Trimming removed 4 bases from V and 14 bases from J; junction bases left unmatched: 21. This CDR3 spans 17 amino acids. The CDR3 region has the DNA TGTGCCAGCAGCCCGCGAGGGGGACAGCAATTCGGAGGTGCCCTCCACTTT. It specifies CASSPRGGQQFGGALHF.

The chain employs TRBV10-3 and TRBJ2-2; 8 bases are shared with TRBD1. Germline assignment: CDR1 ENHRY and CDR2 SYGVKD. The junction had 9 bases not matched to a gene; V was cut back by 5 bases and J by 1 base. The CDR3 loop spans 17 amino acids. The CDR3 here is CAISSHSGTGNTGELFF. CDR3 nucleotides: TGTGCCATCAGTTCCCACTCTGGGACAGGGAACACCGGGGAGCTGTTTTTT.

The chain is built from TRBV6-2 or TRBV6-3 and TRBJ2-3, with D possibly TRBD2 on 5 matching bases. The CDR3 is 13 amino acids. CDR1 is MNHEY, CDR2 SVGEGT, per germline. V dropped 5 bases and J dropped 10 bases, with 16 bases sitting between them. The CDR3 nucleotides are TGTGCCAGCAGTCCCACGGTCGGGGTTCCGCAGTATTTT. This codes for CASSPTVGVPQYF.

The count of this clone is one. The rearrangement uses TRBV5-1 and TRBJ2-3, with 7 bases aligning to TRBD1. With V trimmed by 4 bases and J by 3 bases, 11 bases remained unmatched. The CDR3 is 16 residues long. Germline CDR1 reads SGHRS; CDR2 reads YFSETQ. CDR3 loop: CASSIQGLGPTDTQYF. The CDR3 nucleotides read TGCGCCAGCAGCATACAGGGGCTCGGGCCGACAGATACGCAGTATTTT.

The count of this clone is one. This chain links TRBV30 with TRBJ2-1, with D tentatively TRBD2 (6 bases). V lost 3 bases and J lost 8, with 20 bases in between. There are 15 residues in the CDR3. Germline V gene sequence: CDR1 GTSNPN, CDR2 SVGIG (reference sequence). The CDR3 bases are TGTGCCTGGAGCGCAGGGCGGGGAGCGTTCGATGAGCAGTTCTTC. Translating it yields CAWSAGRGAFDEQFF.

The chain links TRBV27 to TRBJ2-6; possible D gene TRBD1, 6 bases. From germline, CDR1 is MNHEY and CDR2 SMNVEV (reference sequence). The V end was cut by 1 base, the J end by 0 bases, with 13 bases between. The length of the CDR3 is 18 residues. The DNA for the CDR3 is TGTGCCAGCAGTTTATTCACAGGGACCCCCTCTGGGGCCAACGTCCTGACTTTC. Its protein product is CASSLFTGTPSGANVLTF.

This chain joins TRBV19 and TRBJ2-5; 8 bases are shared with TRBD1. The CDR3 runs to 14 residues. With V trimmed by 9 bases and J by 1 base, 7 bases remained unmatched. The germline V gene encodes CDR1 LNHDA and CDR2 SQIVND (reference sequence). The CDR3 DNA follows: TGTGCCAGCACCGAGACAGGGGCCCAAGAGACCCAGTACTTC. This encodes CASTETGAQETQYF.

The sample holds one count of this clone. The genes are TRBV6-1 and TRBJ2-3; D uncertain. Trimming took 1 base from V and 2 from J, leaving 7 bases between them. Germline V CDR1 and CDR2: MNHNS, SASEGT. CDR3 length equals 14 residues. CDR3 sequence reads: CASSEGTYTDTQYF. In DNA form, the CDR3 reads TGTGCCAGCAGTGAAGGTACCTACACAGATACGCAGTATTTT.

CDR3 nucleotides: TGTGCCAGCAGTTCCGGGACTAGTTTTCAGTATTTT. Its protein product is CASSSGTSFQYF. The rearrangement joins TRBV12-3 or TRBV12-4 to TRBJ2-3, with 8 positions matching TRBD2. The J segment lost 12 bases and the V segment lost 4 bases, leaving 6 bases of the junction unmatched. This CDR3 contains 12 residues.

V gene TRBV30 combines with J gene TRBJ1-1, with a weak D call TRBD1 (6 bases). CDR1 and CDR2 (germline): GTSNPN, SVGIG (reference sequence). Trimming removed 5 bases from V and 4 bases from J, with 23 bases in between. The CDR3 has 16 amino acids. The CDR3 region has the DNA TGTGCCTGGTCCTTTAATTTCCCCGGGACACCCACTGAAGCTTTCTTT. The encoded protein is CAWSFNFPGTPTEAFF.

The chain has TRBV20-1 and TRBJ2-5; the match to TRBD2 covers 10 bases. This CDR3 comprises 16 residues. CDR1 and CDR2 from the germline V gene are DFQATT and SNEGSKA (reference sequence). With 3 bases clipped from V and 2 bases from J, the junction kept 9 bases outside the gene matches. The CDR3 spells CSASIAGGTQQETQYF. CDR3 coding DNA: TGCAGTGCTAGTATAGCGGGAGGTACCCAACAAGAGACCCAGTACTTC.

The V and J genes are TRBV7-8 and TRBJ2-3; TRBD1 agrees at 7 bases. Germline CDR1 reads SGHVS; CDR2 reads FQNEAQ. There are 13 residues in the CDR3. V lost 5 bases and J lost 6; bases outside the gene matches: 5. CDR3 in amino acids: CASSARGPDTQYF. In DNA, the CDR3 is TGTGCCAGCAGCGCGAGGGGGCCCGATACGCAGTATTTT.

This chain links TRBV5-6 with TRBJ1-6; 7 bases agree with TRBD1. J gave up 5 bases and V 2 bases, and 7 bases lay outside the gene matches. The CDR3 has 16 amino acids. The germline V gene encodes CDR1 SGHDT and CDR2 YYEEEE. This CDR3 is CASSFSGTVDNSPLHF. The CDR3 DNA is TGTGCCAGCAGCTTCTCTGGGACAGTAGATAATTCACCCCTCCACTTT.

J is TRBJ2-1 and V is TRBV4-1; D not certain. The CDR3 sequence is 16 residues long. Germline lookup yields CDR1 MGHRA and CDR2 YSYEKL. The V end lost 3 bases, the J end lost 0 bases, and 12 bases lay between the germline ends. The CDR3 sequence: CASSHLSTSSYNEQFF. For the CDR3, the DNA is TGCGCCAGCAGCCACCTTAGCACGAGCTCCTACAATGAGCAGTTCTTC.

The chain is built from TRBV7-9 and TRBJ2-4, with D possibly matching TRBD2 (6 bases). Germline loops: CDR1 SEHNR, CDR2 FQNEAQ (reference sequence). V shed 4 bases and J shed 8 bases, with 15 bases lying between them. The CDR3 loop spans 14 amino acids. In DNA form, the CDR3 reads TGTGCCAGCAGCTCCCCGGGAGATCCCGACATTCAGTACTTC. This encodes CASSSPGDPDIQYF.

As to this clone: Additional DNA sequences in this sample encode the identical CDR3. The V gene is TRBV14, the J gene TRBJ2-7; unclear D gene. Deletions cut 3 bases from V and 3 bases from J, with 3 bases between. This CDR3 region has 11 residues. Germline loops: CDR1 SGHDN, CDR2 FVKESK. Here the CDR3 DNA reads TGTGCCAGCAGCCACGTCTACGAGCAGTACTTC. The encoded protein is CASSHVYEQYF.

A single count supports this clone. The chain recombines TRBV10-3 with TRBJ1-4; the match to TRBD1 covers 9 bases. CDR3 length: 14 amino acids. V was clipped by 10 bases and J by 6 bases; unmatched bases: 9. Germline CDR1 is ENHRY and CDR2 is SYGVKD. DNA for the CDR3: TGTGCCACGGGGAGGGGACAGGGAGATGAAAAACTGTTTTTT. This gives the protein CATGRGQGDEKLFF.

The genes are TRBV6-5 and TRBJ1-1; D ambiguous. Germline assignment: CDR1 MNHEY and CDR2 SVGAGI. Trimming removed 0 bases from V and 3 bases from J, with 11 bases in between. The CDR3 totals 15 residues. CDR3 residues: CASSYSRQLDTEAFF. For the CDR3, the DNA is TGTGCCAGCAGTTACTCGAGGCAGCTTGACACTGAAGCTTTCTTT.

This chain connects TRBV5-8 to TRBJ1-5; TRBD1 is a possible D gene (6 bases). Trimming removed 3 bases at V and 4 bases at J, with 14 bases between. The CDR3 runs to 15 residues. Germline CDR1 SGHTS, CDR2 YDEGEE. CDR3 amino acids: CASSSGARANQPQHF. The CDR3 DNA reads TGTGCCAGCAGCTCAGGGGCCCGAGCGAATCAGCCCCAGCATTTT.

The chain recombines TRBV5-1 with TRBJ2-3; the D gene is possibly TRBD2 (6 bases). CDR1 and CDR2 (germline): SGHRS, YFSETQ. The CDR3 runs to 16 residues. Trimming took 1 base from V and 3 from J, leaving 15 bases between them. This chain's CDR3 is CASSLSRRGNTDTQYF. In DNA, the CDR3 is TGCGCCAGCAGCTTGTCGCGGCGGGGTAATACAGATACGCAGTATTTT.

The V gene is TRBV11-2, the J gene TRBJ1-5; 7 bases are shared with TRBD1. V lost 5 bases to trimming and J lost 7 bases; unmatched junction nucleotides: 8. CDR3 length: 14 residues. Looked up from germline, CDR1 is SGHAT and CDR2 is FQNNGV. As DNA, the CDR3 is TGTGCCAGCAGCGAACAGGGGATAGGCCAGCCCCAGCATTTT. Protein product: CASSEQGIGQPQHF. The full variable domain, with the rest looked up from reference TRBV11-2 and TRBJ1-5, is EAGVAQSPRYKIIEKRQSVAFWCNPISGHATLYWYQQILGQGPKLLIQFQNNGVVDDSQLPKDRFSAERLKGVDSTLKIQPAKLEDSAVYLCASSEQGIGQPQHFGDGTRLSIL.

This clone appeared a few times. In DNA, the CDR3 is TGCAGCGTTGAAGGGTCGGGCTACGAGCAGTACTTC. Its protein product is CSVEGSGYEQYF. V is TRBV29-1 and J is TRBJ2-7; D gene uncertain. Looked up from germline, CDR1 is SQVTM and CDR2 is ANQGSEA. Between the trimmed V and J ends, which lost 1 base and 3 bases, there was a span of 7 bases. The CDR3 totals 12 residues.